This TCR beta chain stems from a study of vaccination and CD4 T cells after COVID-19. Study overall: Treatment of control cultures consisted of a CEFX pool, an HIV-1 Nef pool, or no peptide.

The treatment is: approximately nine-day PBMC culture with coronavirus spike peptide pools or control peptides (ViraFEST assay). Cultured CD4+ T cell DNA was sequenced using the Oncomine TCR Beta short-read assay. Cultured CD4+ T cells were the source of extracted genomic DNA. A single record per CDR3 protein comes from TCRdb applying MiXCR to the PCR reads. The sample shows about 15,000 distinct CDR3 sequences, roughly 50% of them seen only once. CDR1 is MNHEY, CDR2 SMNVEV, per germline (reference sequence). The CDR3 contains 14 residues. V was pared by 2 bases and J by 5 bases, with 7 bases between. In regard to this clonotype: No antigen is known for it.

The chain recombines TRBV27 with TRBJ1-6; D unresolved. The TCR was taken from a human donor who had recovered from COVID-19. Sequencing was performed on CD4+ T cells from blood, cultured in vitro. The CDR3 DNA reads TGTGCCAGCAGTTTAGGGATAGATAATTCACCCCTCCACTTT. It translates to CASSLGIDNSPLHF.